These T cell receptor beta chains were read from a single sample in a study of glioma-infiltrating T cells after dendritic cell vaccination. The assay was immunoSEQ multiplex PCR, and TCRdb's table has in-frame clones only and misses some. The table shows approximately 67,000 clones, with around 86% occurring only once. This material consisted of blood, taken before dendritic cell vaccination. These receptors all stem from a human donor with glioblastoma. CDR3s leave out the opening cysteine and the closing phenylalanine or tryptophan. A D gene is named only where the DNA matches it firmly.

>TRBJ2-3|TRBV6-1|TRBD1
ASRILTGPDTQY
>TRBJ1-6|TRBV7-2|TRBD1
ASSMDRSSPLH
>TRBJ1-1|TRBV29-1|.
SVDQANIAF
>TRBJ2-7|TRBV11-1|TRBD2
ASSLEGRGTYEQY
>TRBJ1-4|TRBV5-1|.
ASSSGPRDEKLF
>TRBJ2-3|TRBV18|.
ASSPPGDTQY
>TRBJ1-6|TRBV5-1|.
ASSLRGQESSPLH
>TRBJ2-5|TRBV28|.
ASSQSRGAQETQY
>TRBJ2-7|TRBV7-7|TRBD1
ASSQSDRAGEQY
>TRBJ1-6|TRBV19|.
ASRSLTGLSSPLH
>TRBJ1-3|TRBV7-2|.
ASSLAATGNTIY